This T cell receptor (beta chain) was sequenced during a study of cytomegalovirus exposure and HLA in healthy donors. The PCR made use of 60 Vbeta and 13 Jbeta primers. Original methodology: As a later analysis found, there were 70 million to 80 million unique TCR beta chains, of which around 10 million were shared. Sequenced by immunoSEQ multiplex PCR; TCRdb stores in-frame clones only, minus some. From that table come the V and J calls and clone size; the DNA was used to work out D and trimming. The sample holds approximately 260,000 clones, approximately 91% seen once. Trimming shortened V by 5 bases and J by 5 bases, and 10 bases separated the two germline ends. The germline gives CDR1 SQVTM, CDR2 ANQGSEA. The CDR3 covers 12 residues. Regarding the study as a whole: An analysis was carried out later, and it reportedly showed fewer N-insertions in an Asian-associated ancestry cluster than the approximately 710-donor mean. Cytomegalovirus association was assigned to 150 to 200 TCR beta chains.

About this clone itself: Its antigen remains unidentified.

This sequence was found in a girl aged 2 to 10 in good health and CMV-seronegative. The V and J genes are TRBV29-1 and TRBJ1-5, with D possibly being TRBD1 (5 bases). The sequenced sample consisted of PBMCs. For the CDR3, the DNA is TGCAGCGTTAGGGAAGGGGATCAGCCCCAGCATTTT. Its protein product is CSVREGDQPQHF.